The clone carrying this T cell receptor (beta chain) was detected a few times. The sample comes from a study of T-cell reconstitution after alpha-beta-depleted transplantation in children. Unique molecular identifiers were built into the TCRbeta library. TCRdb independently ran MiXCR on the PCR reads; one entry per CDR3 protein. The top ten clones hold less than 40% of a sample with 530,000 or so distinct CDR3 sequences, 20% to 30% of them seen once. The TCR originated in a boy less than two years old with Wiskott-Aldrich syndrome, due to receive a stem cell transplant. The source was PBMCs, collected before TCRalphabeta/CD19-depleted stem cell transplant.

CDR3 region: CSVRTANYGYTF. CDR3 nucleotide sequence: TGCAGCGTTCGGACAGCTAACTATGGCTACACCTTC. The chain couples TRBV29-1 to TRBJ1-2; tentative D call: TRBD1 (6 bases). Germline CDR1 is SQVTM and CDR2 is ANQGSEA. The CDR3 contains 12 residues. V shed 5 bases and J shed 0 bases, with 7 bases lying between them. The variable domain in full, completed from reference TRBV29-1 and TRBJ1-2, reads SAVISQKPSRDICQRGTSLTIQCQVDSQVTMMFWYRQQPGQSLTLIATANQGSEATYESGFVIDKFPISRPNLTFSTLTVSNMSPEDSSIYLCSVRTANYGYTFGSGTRLTVV.